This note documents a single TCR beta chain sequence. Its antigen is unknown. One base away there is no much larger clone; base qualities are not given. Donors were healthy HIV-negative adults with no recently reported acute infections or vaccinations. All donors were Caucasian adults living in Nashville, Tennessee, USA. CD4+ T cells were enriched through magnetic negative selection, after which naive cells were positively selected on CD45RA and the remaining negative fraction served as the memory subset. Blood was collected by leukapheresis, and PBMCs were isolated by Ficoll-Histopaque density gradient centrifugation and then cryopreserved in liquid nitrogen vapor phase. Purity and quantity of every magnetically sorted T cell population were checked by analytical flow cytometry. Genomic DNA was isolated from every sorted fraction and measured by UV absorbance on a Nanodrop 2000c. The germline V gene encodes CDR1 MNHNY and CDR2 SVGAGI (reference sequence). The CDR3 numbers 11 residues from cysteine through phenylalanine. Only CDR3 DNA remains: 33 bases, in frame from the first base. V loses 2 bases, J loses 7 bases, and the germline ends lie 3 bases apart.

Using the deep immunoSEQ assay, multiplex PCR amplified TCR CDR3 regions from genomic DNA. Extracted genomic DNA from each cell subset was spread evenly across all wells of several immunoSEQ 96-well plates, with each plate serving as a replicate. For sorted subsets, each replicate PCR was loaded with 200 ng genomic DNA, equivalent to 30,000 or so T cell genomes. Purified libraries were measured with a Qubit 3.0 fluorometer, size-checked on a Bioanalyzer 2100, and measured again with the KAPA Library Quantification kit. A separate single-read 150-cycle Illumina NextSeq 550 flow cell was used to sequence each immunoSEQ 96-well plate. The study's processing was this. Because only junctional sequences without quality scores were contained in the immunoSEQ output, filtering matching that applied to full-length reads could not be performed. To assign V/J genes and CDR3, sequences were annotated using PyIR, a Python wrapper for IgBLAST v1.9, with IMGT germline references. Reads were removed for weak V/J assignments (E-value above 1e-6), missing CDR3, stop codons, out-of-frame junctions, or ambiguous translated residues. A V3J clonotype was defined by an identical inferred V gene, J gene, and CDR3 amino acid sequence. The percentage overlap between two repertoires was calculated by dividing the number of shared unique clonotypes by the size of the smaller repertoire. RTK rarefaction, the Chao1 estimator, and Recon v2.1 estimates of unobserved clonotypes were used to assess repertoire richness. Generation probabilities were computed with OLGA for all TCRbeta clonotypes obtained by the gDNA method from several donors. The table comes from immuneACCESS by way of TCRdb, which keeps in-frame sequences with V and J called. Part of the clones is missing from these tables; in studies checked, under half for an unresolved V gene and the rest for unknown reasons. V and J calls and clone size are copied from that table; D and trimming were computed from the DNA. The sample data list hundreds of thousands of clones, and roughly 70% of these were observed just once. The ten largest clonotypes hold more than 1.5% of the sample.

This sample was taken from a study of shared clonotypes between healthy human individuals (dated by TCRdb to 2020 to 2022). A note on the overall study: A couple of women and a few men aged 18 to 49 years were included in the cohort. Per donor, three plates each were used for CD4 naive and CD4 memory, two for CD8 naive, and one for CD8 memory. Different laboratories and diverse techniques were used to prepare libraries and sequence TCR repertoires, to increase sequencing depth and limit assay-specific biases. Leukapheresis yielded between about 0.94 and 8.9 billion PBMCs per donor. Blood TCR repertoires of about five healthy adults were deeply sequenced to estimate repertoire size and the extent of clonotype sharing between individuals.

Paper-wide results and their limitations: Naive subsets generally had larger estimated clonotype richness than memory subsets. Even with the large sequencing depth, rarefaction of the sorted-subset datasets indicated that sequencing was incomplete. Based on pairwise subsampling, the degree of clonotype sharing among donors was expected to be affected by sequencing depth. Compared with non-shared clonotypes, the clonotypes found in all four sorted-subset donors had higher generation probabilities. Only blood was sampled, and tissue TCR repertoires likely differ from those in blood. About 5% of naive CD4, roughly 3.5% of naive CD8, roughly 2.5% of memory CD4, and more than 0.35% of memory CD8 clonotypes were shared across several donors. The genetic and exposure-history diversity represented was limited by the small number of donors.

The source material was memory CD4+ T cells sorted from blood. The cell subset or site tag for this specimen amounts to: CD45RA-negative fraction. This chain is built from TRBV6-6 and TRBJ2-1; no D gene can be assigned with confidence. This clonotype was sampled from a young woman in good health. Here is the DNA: TGTGCCAGCAGTTACGGAAATGAGCAGTTCTTC. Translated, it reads CASSYGNEQFF.